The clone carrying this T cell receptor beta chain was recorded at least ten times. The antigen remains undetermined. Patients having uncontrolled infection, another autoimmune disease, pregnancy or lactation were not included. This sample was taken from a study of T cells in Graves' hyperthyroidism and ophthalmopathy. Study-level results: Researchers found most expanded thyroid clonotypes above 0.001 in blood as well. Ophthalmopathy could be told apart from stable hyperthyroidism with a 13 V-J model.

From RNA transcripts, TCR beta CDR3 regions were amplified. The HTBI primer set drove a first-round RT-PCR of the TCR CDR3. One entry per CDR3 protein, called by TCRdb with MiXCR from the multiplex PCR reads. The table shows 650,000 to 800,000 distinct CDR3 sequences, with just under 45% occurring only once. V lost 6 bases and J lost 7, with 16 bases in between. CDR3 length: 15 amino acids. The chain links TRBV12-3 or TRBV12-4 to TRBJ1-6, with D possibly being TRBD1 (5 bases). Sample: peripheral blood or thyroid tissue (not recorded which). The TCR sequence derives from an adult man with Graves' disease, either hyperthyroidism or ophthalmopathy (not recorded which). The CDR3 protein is CASSPRGGTNSPLHF. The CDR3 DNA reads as TGTGCCAGCAGCCCCCGGGGGGGGACGAATTCACCCCTCCACTTT.